This TCR beta chain appears in the sequencing data of a study of tumor and adjacent non-tumor tissue in lung cancer. Overall study context: Histology: 11 to 13 adenocarcinoma, a couple of squamous cell carcinoma, 1 small cell lung cancer.

This clonotype was recorded many times. Per germline, CDR1 MNHEY and CDR2 SVGAGI. Trimming pared 0 bases from V and 5 bases from J, leaving 11 bases between. This CDR3 comprises 14 residues. RNA was extracted from bulk tissue without any cell sorting. The normal lung tissue was taken more than 3 cm from the tumor edge. Chemotherapy-naive patients with new lung cancer underwent thoracic surgery in China, August–November 2014. TCRbeta libraries were built with three rounds of nested PCR, modified from ARM-PCR. TCRdb re-called the multiplex PCR reads with MiXCR, one entry per CDR3 protein. The sample contains approximately 62,000 distinct CDR3 sequences, roughly 60% of which appear only once.

The sequencing input was distant non-tumor lung tissue. This receptor was taken from a man aged 65 to 79 with non-small cell lung cancer. This chain links TRBV6-5 with TRBJ2-7; the D is unclear. CDR3 DNA: TGTGCCAGCAGTTACTCCCGAGAGGTCCACGAGCAGTACTTC. It codes for CASSYSREVHEQYF.